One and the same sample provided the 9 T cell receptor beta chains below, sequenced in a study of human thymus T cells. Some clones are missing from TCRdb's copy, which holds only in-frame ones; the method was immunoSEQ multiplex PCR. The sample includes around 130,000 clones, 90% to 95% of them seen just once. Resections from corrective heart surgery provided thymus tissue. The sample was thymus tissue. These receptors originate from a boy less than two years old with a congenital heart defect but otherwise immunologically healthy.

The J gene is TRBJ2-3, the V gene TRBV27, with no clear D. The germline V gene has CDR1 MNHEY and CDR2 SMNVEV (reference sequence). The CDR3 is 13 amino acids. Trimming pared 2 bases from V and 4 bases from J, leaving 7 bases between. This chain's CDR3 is CASSLTPPDTQYF. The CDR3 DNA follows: TGTGCCAGCAGTTTAACCCCTCCAGATACGCAGTATTTT.

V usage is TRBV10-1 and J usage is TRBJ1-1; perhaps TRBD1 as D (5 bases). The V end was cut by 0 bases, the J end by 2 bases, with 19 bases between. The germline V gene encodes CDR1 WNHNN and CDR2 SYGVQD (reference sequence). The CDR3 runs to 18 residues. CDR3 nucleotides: TGCGCCAGCAGTGAGTCGAAGGGGCCCTTTCGATTTAACACTGAAGCTTTCTTT. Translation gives CASSESKGPFRFNTEAFF.

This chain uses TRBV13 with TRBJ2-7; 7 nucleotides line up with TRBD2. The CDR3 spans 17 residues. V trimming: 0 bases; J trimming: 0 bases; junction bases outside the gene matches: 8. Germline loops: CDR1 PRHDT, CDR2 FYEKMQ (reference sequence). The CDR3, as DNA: TGTGCCAGCAGCTTAGGGGGCCTACCGGGGGGCTCCTACGAGCAGTACTTC. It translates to CASSLGGLPGGSYEQYF.

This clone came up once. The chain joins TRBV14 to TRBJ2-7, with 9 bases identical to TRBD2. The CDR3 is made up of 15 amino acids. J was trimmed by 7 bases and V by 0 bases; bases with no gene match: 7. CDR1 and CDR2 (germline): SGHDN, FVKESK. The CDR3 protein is CASSQDPSSGGEQYF. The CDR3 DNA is TGTGCCAGCAGCCAAGATCCGAGTAGCGGGGGAGAGCAGTACTTC.

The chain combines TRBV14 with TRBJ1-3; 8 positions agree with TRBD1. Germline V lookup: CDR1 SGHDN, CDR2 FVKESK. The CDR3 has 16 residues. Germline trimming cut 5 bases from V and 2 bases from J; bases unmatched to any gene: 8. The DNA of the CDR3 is TGTGCCAGCAGCACCAAAAGGACAGGGACTGGAAACACCATATATTTT. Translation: CASSTKRTGTGNTIYF.

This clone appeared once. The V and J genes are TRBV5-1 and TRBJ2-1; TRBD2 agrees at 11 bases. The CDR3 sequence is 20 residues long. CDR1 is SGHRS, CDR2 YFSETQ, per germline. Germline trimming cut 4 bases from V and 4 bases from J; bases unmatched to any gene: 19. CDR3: CASSVVFSGRGIPEYNEQFF. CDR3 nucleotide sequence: TGCGCCAGCAGCGTTGTCTTTAGCGGGAGGGGCATTCCTGAGTACAATGAGCAGTTCTTC.

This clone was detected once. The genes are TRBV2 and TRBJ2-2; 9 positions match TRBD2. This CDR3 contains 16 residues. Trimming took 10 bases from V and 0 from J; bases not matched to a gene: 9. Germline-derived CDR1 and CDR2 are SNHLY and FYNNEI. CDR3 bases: TGTGCCACCAAGGGACTAGCTACCGCGAACACCGGGGAGCTGTTTTTT. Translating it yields CATKGLATANTGELFF.

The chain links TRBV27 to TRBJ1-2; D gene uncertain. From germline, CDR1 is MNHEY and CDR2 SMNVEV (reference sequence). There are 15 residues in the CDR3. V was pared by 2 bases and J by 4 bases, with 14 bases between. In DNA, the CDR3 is TGTGCCAGCAGTTTACAATTCCCACAGCGCTATGGCTACACCTTC. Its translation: CASSLQFPQRYGYTF.

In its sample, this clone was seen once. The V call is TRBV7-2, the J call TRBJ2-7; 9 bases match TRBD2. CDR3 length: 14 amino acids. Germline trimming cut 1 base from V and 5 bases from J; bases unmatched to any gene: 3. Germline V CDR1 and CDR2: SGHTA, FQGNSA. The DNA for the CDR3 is TGTGCCAGCAGCTTAGGACTAGCGGTCGACGAGCAGTACTTC. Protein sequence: CASSLGLAVDEQYF.